This T cell receptor beta chain was documented in a study of OX40 agonist ivuxolimab in advanced cancers. Turning to the overall study: Ivuxolimab, which targeted the costimulatory receptor OX40 (CD134), was an agonistic, fully human IgG2 monoclonal antibody. Intravenous ivuxolimab was administered to patients every 2 weeks at six dose levels: 0.01, 0.1, 0.3, 1.5, 3 and 10 mg/kg. Of the approximately 50 dose-escalation patients, hepatocellular carcinoma was present in around 20, melanoma in some 15, renal cell carcinoma in 9 and head and neck cancer in 9. A male proportion of around 81% and a mean age of roughly 58 years, ranging from 23 to 79, were recorded for the dose-escalation cohort. Patients were allowed to have had prior anti-PD-1, anti-PD-L1 or anti-CTLA-4 therapy, and approximately 43% of the dose-escalation patients had previously received checkpoint inhibitors. Partial responses were achieved by three dose-escalation patients, of whom one had hepatocellular carcinoma and two had cutaneous melanoma. The purpose of peripheral TCRbeta sequencing was to test whether ivuxolimab changed TCR sequence diversity and led to clonal T-cell expansion. The monotherapy dose-escalation portion (N ≈ 52 patients) of the phase I ivuxolimab trial is reported in the paper. Overall study results and their limits: Low levels of normalized T-cell clonal expansion were also seen in some patients who did not respond. Clonal expansion of both CD4+ and CD8+ blood T cells was observed from baseline to week 6 at doses 0.1 to 3.0 mg/kg. Which antigens the clonally expanded peripheral T cells were specific for was not determined. After ivuxolimab, expanded clones were on average more numerous among CD8+ T cells than among CD4+ T cells. In partial responders in the 0.1-3.0 mg/kg groups, normalized peripheral clonal expansion was found to be among the lowest, especially among CD8+ T cells.

For this clone: There is no known antigen for this receptor. No much larger clone exists at a distance of one base, and base qualities are not known.

Patients with a history of autoimmune disease or receiving systemic immunosuppression were excluded from the trial. Peripheral blood for TCR sequencing was drawn from every dose cohort at baseline, at cycle 4 day 1 and at cycle 7 day 1. The samples were drawn from a first-in-human, open-label, multicenter phase I dose-escalation trial of ivuxolimab. Adults with locally advanced or metastatic melanoma, renal cell, hepatocellular, or head and neck squamous cell carcinoma were enrolled in the trial. Before TCR sequencing, CD4+ T cells and CD8+ T cells were sorted from peripheral blood as separate populations. To sequence the TCRbeta CDR3 region, genomic DNA was isolated from the sorted cells. The immunoSEQ Assay was used to sequence the TCRbeta CDR3 regions. In its TCRdb copy, this immuneACCESS table keeps in-frame sequences only and misses some clones. Where compared with another copy, unresolved V genes explain less than half of these, and the others have no known cause. The sample table holds some 90,000 clones, of which more than 85% were seen once. Together, the top ten hold more than 0.95% of the sample.

Including the terminal cysteine and phenylalanine, the CDR3 comprises 13 residues. Only the CDR3 DNA stays, 39 bases, in frame from base 1. V drops 6 bases and J drops 0 bases, leaving 9 bases in between. The germline V gene gives CDR1 as SNHLY and CDR2 as FYNNEI. This TCR derives from an adult with an advanced solid tumor such as melanoma, head and neck, liver or kidney cancer. Sequencing used CD4+ or CD8+ T cells sorted from blood, obtained in a trial of the OX40 agonist ivuxolimab. The sequence links TRBV2 to TRBJ2-7; TRBD2 might be the D gene, on 5 matching bases. Read as DNA, the sequence is TGTGCCAGCAGGCGGGTCTCCTCCTACGAGCAGTACTTC. The translation is CASRRVSSYEQYF.